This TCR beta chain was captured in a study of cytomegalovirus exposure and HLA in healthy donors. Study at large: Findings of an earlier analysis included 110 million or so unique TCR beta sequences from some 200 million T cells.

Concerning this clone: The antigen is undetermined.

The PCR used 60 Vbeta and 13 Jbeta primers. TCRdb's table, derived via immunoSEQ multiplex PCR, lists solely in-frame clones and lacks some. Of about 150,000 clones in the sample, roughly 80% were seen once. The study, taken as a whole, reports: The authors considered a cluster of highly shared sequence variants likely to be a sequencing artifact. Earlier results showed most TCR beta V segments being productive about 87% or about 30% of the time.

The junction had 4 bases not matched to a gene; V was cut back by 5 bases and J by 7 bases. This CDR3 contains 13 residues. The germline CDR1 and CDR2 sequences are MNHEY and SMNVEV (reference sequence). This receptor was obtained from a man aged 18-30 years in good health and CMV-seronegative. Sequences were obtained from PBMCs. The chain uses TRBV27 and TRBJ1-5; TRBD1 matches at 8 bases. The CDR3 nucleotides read TGTGCCAGCAGTCGGACAGGGAGGCAGCCCCAGCATTTT. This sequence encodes CASSRTGRQPQHF.